The TCR beta chain under discussion was sequenced for a study of cytomegalovirus exposure and HLA in healthy donors. PCR involved 60 Vbeta and 13 Jbeta primers. Generated by immunoSEQ multiplex PCR, the TCRdb table keeps only in-frame clones and is missing some. The sample has 100,000 to 150,000 clones, approximately 83% seen once. In germline, CDR1 is SEHNR, CDR2 FQNEAQ (reference sequence). V shed 8 bases and J shed 2 bases, with 12 bases lying between them. CDR3 length: 14 amino acids. These donors counted as nominally healthy when sampled, but unrecorded immune exposures were likely. Specimen: PBMCs. The sequence derives from a woman aged 40 to 50 in good health and CMV-seropositive. The J gene is TRBJ2-2, the V gene TRBV7-9; D remains ambiguous. CDR3 residues: CASRVTLNTGELFF. The CDR3 coding sequence is TGTGCCAGCCGCGTTACCTTAAACACCGGGGAGCTGTTTTTT. The full variable domain, rest sourced from reference TRBV7-9 and TRBJ2-2, is DTGVSQNPRHKITKRGQNVTFRCDPISEHNRLYWYRQTLGQGPEFLTYFQNEAQLEKSRLLSDRFSAERPKGSFSTLEIQRTEQGDSAMYLCASRVTLNTGELFFGEGSRLTVL.